The 11 T cell receptor beta chains below were found in one sample sequenced in a study of cytomegalovirus exposure and HLA in healthy donors (dated by TCRdb to 2015 to 2018). Libraries came from the immunoSEQ multiplex PCR assay. The multiplex PCR relied on a mix of 60 forward primers for TCR Vbeta segments and 13 reverse primers for TCR Jbeta segments. In its TCRdb copy, this immuneACCESS table keeps in-frame sequences only and misses some clones. Where compared with another copy, unresolved V genes explain less than half of these, and the others have no known cause. The table for this sample shows 45,000 or so clones. The ten biggest clones cover roughly a sixth of the sample. Sequences were obtained from PBMCs. These TCRs come from a male donor in good health and CMV-seronegative.

V is TRBV25-1 and J is TRBJ2-5; 9 bases align to TRBD1. Gene TRBJ2-7 matches the end of the DNA better, so the J call may be wrong. The CDR3 loop spans 14 amino acids. Germline CDR1 and CDR2: MGHDK and SYGVNS. CDR3 protein: CASSGDREAHEQYF. The CDR3, as DNA: TGTGCCAGCAGTGGGGACAGGGAGGCCCACGAGCAGTACTTC.

The rearrangement joins TRBV2 to TRBJ1-1; D is possibly TRBD1 (6 bases). CDR3 length: 15 residues. The V gene's germline CDR1 is SNHLY and CDR2 FYNNEI. Trimming took off 5 bases at V and 0 bases at J, with 13 bases between the two ends. DNA of the CDR3: TGTGCCAGCAGTACTACCGGGACACTGAACACTGAAGCTTTCTTT. It codes for CASSTTGTLNTEAFF.

Of note for this clone: Because the CDR3's place on the DNA is in doubt, the DNA is left out and the CDR3 is given as listed by TCRdb. The chain uses TRBV6-5 and TRBJ1-1; the table calls TRBD1, which could not be checked here. The germline CDR1 and CDR2 sequences are MNHEY and SVGAGI. The CDR3 is 15 amino acids in total, end residues counted. The CDR3 reads CASSTSDRFNTEAFF.

V and J are TRBV6-1 and TRBJ1-3; the D is unclear. This CDR3 is 17 amino acids long. The germline V and J ends were trimmed by 2 bases and 0 bases, with 14 bases remaining between them. CDR1 and CDR2 (germline): MNHNS, SASEGT. CDR3 sequence (DNA): TGTGCCAGCAGTGAATCGGTCGAAGTATTCTCTGGAAACACCATATATTTT. Its translation is CASSESVEVFSGNTIYF.

The rearrangement uses TRBV18 and TRBJ2-3; D is ambiguous. Trimming took 2 bases from V and 2 from J, leaving 8 bases between them. The CDR3 contains 14 residues. Germline-derived CDR1 and CDR2 are KGHSH and LQKENI. The CDR3 region is CASSPGLDTDTQYF. CDR3 coding DNA: TGTGCCAGCTCACCAGGGCTTGACACAGATACGCAGTATTTT.

The rearrangement uses TRBV4-1 and TRBJ2-3; 7 bases agree with TRBD2. The CDR3 extends over 18 amino acids. Germline loops: CDR1 MGHRA, CDR2 YSYEKL. V lost 0 bases and J lost 2; bases outside the gene matches: 11. CDR3 bases: TGCGCCAGCAGCCAAGATTGGGGACTAAGCCGACACACAGATACGCAGTATTTT. Its translation: CASSQDWGLSRHTDTQYF.

This chain links TRBV6-1 with TRBJ1-2; TRBD1 might be the D (6 bases). This CDR3 comprises 16 residues. V was trimmed by 4 bases and J by 0 bases, leaving 15 bases between them. Looked up from germline, CDR1 is MNHNS and CDR2 is SASEGT. The CDR3 DNA sequence: TGTGCCAGCAGTGCTCAGGGGATTGGGGCTAACTATGGCTACACCTTC. It codes for CASSAQGIGANYGYTF.

In DNA form, the CDR3 reads TGTGCCAGTAGTCCCCCGGACAGGGACTCCGGGGAGCTGTTTTTT. It codes for CASSPPDRDSGELFF. This chain links TRBV19 with TRBJ2-2; 8 bases line up with TRBD1. Germline CDR1 and CDR2: LNHDA and SQIVND (reference sequence). CDR3 length: 15 amino acids. Trimming cost V 5 bases and J 6 bases; bases outside gene matches: 8.

This chain uses TRBV25-1 with TRBJ2-7; 7 nucleotides agree with TRBD2. Germline assignment: CDR1 MGHDK and CDR2 SYGVNS. The V and J ends lost 2 bases and 2 bases, in that order; junction bases with no gene match: 9. This CDR3 is built from 16 residues. The CDR3 DNA is TGTGCCAGCAGTGAAGGGGGGGATCATACCCCCTACGAGCAGTACTTC. The encoded protein is CASSEGGDHTPYEQYF.

This chain uses TRBV6-5 with TRBJ2-3; TRBD2 aligns across 10 bases. V was clipped by 4 bases and J by 1 base; unmatched bases: 5. This CDR3 has 16 residues. Germline CDR1 and CDR2: MNHEY and SVGAGI. This CDR3 reads CASSSDTSGGTDTQYF. Written as DNA, the CDR3 is TGTGCCAGCAGTTCGGATACTAGCGGGGGCACAGATACGCAGTATTTT.

This rearrangement joins TRBV5-1 to TRBJ2-7, with TRBD2 matching over 10 bases. The V gene end was trimmed by 0 bases and the J gene end by 1 base; junction bases not matched to a gene: 1. This CDR3 is 15 amino acids long. Germline CDR1 SGHRS, CDR2 YFSETQ. In nucleotides, the CDR3 is TGCGCCAGCAGCTTGGGGACTAGCGGTTCCTACGAGCAGTACTTC. Its translation: CASSLGTSGSYEQYF.